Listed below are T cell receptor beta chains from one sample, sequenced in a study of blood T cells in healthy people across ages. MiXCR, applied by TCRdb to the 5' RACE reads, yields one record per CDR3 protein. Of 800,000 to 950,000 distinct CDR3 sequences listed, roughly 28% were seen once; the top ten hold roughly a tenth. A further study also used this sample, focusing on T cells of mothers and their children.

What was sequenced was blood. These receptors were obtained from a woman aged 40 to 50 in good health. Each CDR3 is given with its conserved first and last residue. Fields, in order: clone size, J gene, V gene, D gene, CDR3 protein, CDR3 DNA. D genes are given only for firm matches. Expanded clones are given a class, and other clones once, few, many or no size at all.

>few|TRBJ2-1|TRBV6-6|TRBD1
CASSSPDRAYNEQFF
TGTGCCAGCAGTTCCCCGGACAGGGCCTACAATGAGCAGTTCTTC
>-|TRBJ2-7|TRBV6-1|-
CASSEFSRGSYEQYF
TGTGCCAGCAGTGAATTCAGCAGGGGTTCCTACGAGCAGTACTTC
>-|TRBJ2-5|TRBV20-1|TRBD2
CSARTSGVQETQYF
TGCAGTGCTAGGACTAGCGGGGTACAAGAGACCCAGTACTTC
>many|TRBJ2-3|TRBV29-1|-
CRYRGGTVATDTQYF
TGCAGATACCGAGGAGGGACAGTGGCCACAGATACGCAGTATTTT
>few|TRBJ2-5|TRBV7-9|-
CASSFLRGARTYNEQYF
TGTGCTAGCAGCTTTTTAAGGGGGGCGCGGACCTACAATGAGCAGTACTTC
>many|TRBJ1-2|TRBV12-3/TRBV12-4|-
CASSLYGRVNYGYTF
TGTGCCAGCAGTTTATACGGGCGGGTTAACTATGGCTACACCTTC
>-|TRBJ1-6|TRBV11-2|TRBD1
CASSLALGQANSPLHF
TGTGCCAGCAGCTTAGCTCTAGGACAGGCCAATTCACCCCTCCACTTT
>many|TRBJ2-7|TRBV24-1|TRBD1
CATSDAGTGGHEQYF
TGTGCCACCAGTGATGCCGGGACAGGGGGACACGAGCAGTACTTC
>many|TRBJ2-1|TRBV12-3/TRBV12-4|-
CASSLEVSSYNEQFF
TGTGCCAGCAGTTTAGAGGTCAGCTCCTACAATGAGCAGTTCTTC
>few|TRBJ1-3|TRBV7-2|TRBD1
CASSRGTGGSGNTIYF
TGTGCCAGCAGCCGAGGGACAGGGGGCTCTGGAAACACCATATATTTT
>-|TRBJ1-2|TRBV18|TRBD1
CASSAGTGVGYTF
TGTGCCAGCTCAGCCGGGACAGGGGTTGGCTACACCTTC
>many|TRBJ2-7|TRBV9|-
CASSVGDANYEQYF
TGTGCCAGCAGCGTAGGGGACGCCAACTACGAGCAGTACTTC
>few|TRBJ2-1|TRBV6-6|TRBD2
CASSYGGGAGEQFF
TGTGCCAGCAGTTACGGCGGGGGGGCTGGTGAGCAGTTCTTC
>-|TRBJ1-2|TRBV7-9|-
CASSSETPNYGYTF
TGTGCCAGCAGCTCGGAGACACCGAACTATGGCTACACCTTC
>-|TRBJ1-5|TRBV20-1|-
CSAERVGGQLNQPQHF
TGCAGTGCAGAGAGGGTCGGCGGTCAGCTAAATCAGCCCCAGCATTTT
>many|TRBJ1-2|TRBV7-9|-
CASSSGVMGNGYTF
TGTGCCAGCAGCTCCGGGGTAATGGGTAATGGCTACACCTTC
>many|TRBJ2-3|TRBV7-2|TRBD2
CASDPSGPYLGTQYF
TGTGCCAGCGACCCTAGCGGACCCTATTTGGGTACGCAGTATTTT
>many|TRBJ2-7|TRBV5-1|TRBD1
CASSFTMGQAPQYF
TGCGCCAGCAGCTTCACCATGGGACAGGCTCCGCAGTACTTC
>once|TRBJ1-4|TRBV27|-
CAGSSTGGRRTNEKLFF
TGTGCCGGCAGCTCGACGGGGGGGCGCCGAACTAATGAAAAACTGTTTTTT
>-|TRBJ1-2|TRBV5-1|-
CASSTQGTGNYGYTF
TGCGCCAGCAGCACTCAAGGTACGGGGAACTATGGCTACACCTTC
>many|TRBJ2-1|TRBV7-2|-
CASSKTSEQFF
TGTGCCAGCAGCAAGACTAGTGAGCAGTTCTTC
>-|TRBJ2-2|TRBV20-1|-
CSASDPRRGAETGELFF
TGCAGTGCATCGGATCCCAGACGGGGGGCCGAAACCGGGGAGCTGTTTTTT
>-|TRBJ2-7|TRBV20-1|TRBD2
CSANRRGYGASSYVQYF
TGCAGTGCTAACCGGCGGGGGTACGGGGCTAGCTCCTACGTGCAGTACTTC
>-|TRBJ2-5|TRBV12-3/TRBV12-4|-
CASSLREAQHQYF
TGTGCCAGCAGTCTTAGAGAGGCCCAGCACCAGTACTTC
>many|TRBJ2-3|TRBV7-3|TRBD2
CASSPTGGGADTQYF
TGTGCCAGCAGCCCCACGGGCGGGGGGGCAGATACGCAGTATTTT
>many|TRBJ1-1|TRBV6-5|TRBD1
CASSYLQGWGQGAMNTEAFF
TGTGCCAGCAGTTACCTACAAGGGTGGGGACAGGGGGCGATGAACACTGAAGCTTTCTTT
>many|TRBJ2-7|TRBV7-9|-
CASSPRTYYEQYF
TGTGCCAGCAGCCCTAGGACCTACTACGAGCAGTACTTC
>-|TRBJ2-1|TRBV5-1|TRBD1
CASSTGTGSDEQFF
TGCGCCAGCAGCACCGGGACAGGGTCGGATGAGCAGTTCTTC
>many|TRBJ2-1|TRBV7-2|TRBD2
CASSGGGAWDEQFF
TGTGCCAGCAGCGGCGGGGGGGCCTGGGATGAGCAGTTCTTC
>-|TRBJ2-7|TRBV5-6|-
CASSLRTAAYEQYF
TGTGCCAGTAGCTTGCGGACGGCCGCCTACGAGCAGTACTTC
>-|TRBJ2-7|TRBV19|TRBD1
CASKRQGAAYEQYF
TGTGCCAGTAAAAGACAGGGGGCAGCCTACGAGCAGTACTTC
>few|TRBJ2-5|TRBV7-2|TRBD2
CASSLFSGGGETQYF
TGTGCCAGCAGCTTATTCAGCGGGGGGGGAGAGACCCAGTACTTC
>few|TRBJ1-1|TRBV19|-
CASSTQGRTEAFF
TGTGCCAGTAGTACACAGGGTCGGACTGAAGCTTTCTTT
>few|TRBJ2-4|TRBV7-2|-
CASSPTGSKNIQYF
TGTGCCAGCAGCCCCACAGGGTCCAAAAACATTCAGTACTTC
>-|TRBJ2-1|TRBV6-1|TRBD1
CASSPGQGRISYNEQFF
TGTGCCAGCAGCCCTGGACAGGGGAGGATTTCCTACAATGAGCAGTTCTTC
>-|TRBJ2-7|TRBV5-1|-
CASSSPQGIGTGNEQYF
TGTGCCAGCAGCTCGCCGCAGGGGATAGGAACGGGCAATGAGCAGTACTTC
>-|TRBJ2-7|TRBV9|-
CASSVGTAYPYEQYF
TGTGCCAGCAGCGTAGGGACAGCGTATCCCTACGAGCAGTACTTC
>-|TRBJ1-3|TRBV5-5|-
CASSAGHLGNTIYF
TGTGCCAGCAGCGCTGGACATCTGGGAAACACCATATATTTT
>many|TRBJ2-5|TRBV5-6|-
CASSLFLGQYQQQETQYF
TGTGCCAGCAGCTTGTTTCTCGGCCAGTATCAGCAGCAAGAGACCCAGTACTTC
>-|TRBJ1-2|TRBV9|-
CASSVAGGGRGYTF
TGTGCCAGCAGCGTAGCCGGGGGAGGGCGAGGCTACACCTTC
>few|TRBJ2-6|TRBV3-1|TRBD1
CASSQTGARGANVLTF
TGTGCCAGCAGCCAAACAGGGGCGCGGGGGGCCAACGTCCTGACTTTC
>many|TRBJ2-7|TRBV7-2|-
CASSGRGRGEQYF
TGTGCCAGCAGCGGCCGCGGACGGGGCGAGCAGTACTTC
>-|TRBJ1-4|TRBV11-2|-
CASSFGTATNEKLFF
TGTGCCAGCAGCTTTGGCACAGCAACTAATGAAAAACTGTTTTTT
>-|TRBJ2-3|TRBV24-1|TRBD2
CAAGWAGGPEEMDTQYF
TGTGCCGCCGGATGGGCGGGGGGACCCGAGGAGATGGATACGCAGTATTTT
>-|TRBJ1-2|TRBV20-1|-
CSADQGGYTF
TGCAGTGCGGATCAAGGGGGCTACACCTTC
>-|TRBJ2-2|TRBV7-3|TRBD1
CASSSGTDTGERFF
TGTGCCAGCAGCTCCGGGACAGACACCGGGGAGCGGTTTTTT
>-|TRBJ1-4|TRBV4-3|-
CASSSEGRGYEKLFF
TGCGCCAGCAGTTCGGAGGGGAGAGGGTATGAAAAACTGTTTTTT
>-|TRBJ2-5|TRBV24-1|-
CATSDMDIGAQETQYF
TGTGCCACCAGTGACATGGACATTGGGGCCCAAGAGACCCAGTACTTC
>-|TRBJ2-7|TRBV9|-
CASSVGSRLDYEQYF
TGTGCCAGCAGCGTAGGGTCTCGGCTAGACTACGAGCAGTACTTC
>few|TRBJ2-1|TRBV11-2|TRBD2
CASSPNFRGEEFF
TGTGCCAGCAGCCCTAACTTCCGGGGGGAGGAGTTCTTC